What follows describes a single T cell receptor beta chain. The CDR3 covers 17 residues. TCRdb independently ran MiXCR on the RT-PCR reads; one entry per CDR3 protein. The profile shows about 960,000 distinct CDR3 sequences, approximately 19% of them singletons. This sample was included in a study of patients and donors after allogeneic stem cell transplantation. The specimen sequenced was blood, either unsorted or a sorted T cell fraction (not recorded which). This receptor was taken from a human donor who was either an allogeneic HSCT recipient or a stem cell or donor lymphocyte infusion donor (not recorded which). It is not recorded whose cells these are; they may come from a transplant donor. The genes are TRBV21-1 and TRBJ1-2; the table's D call, TRBD1, was not checked against the DNA. TRBV21-1 is annotated as a pseudogene. The CDR3 protein is CASSTRGPRTNNYGYTF. In DNA, the CDR3 is TGTGCCAGCAGCACCCGGGGTCCGAGGACTAATAACTATGGCTACACCTTC.